The sequence of this TCR beta chain was determined in a study of blood T cell repertoires in COVID-19. Seattle enrolled patients during active infection and tracked them longitudinally. Original processing notes: Reference gene primer amplification in the assay estimated nucleated cell counts. Data came from immunoSEQ multiplex PCR; TCRdb stores just in-frame clones and leaves some out. Clone size and the V and J calls come from that table; the DNA yielded D and trimming. The sample consists of more than 300,000 clones, 75% to 90% of them appearing once. V dropped 3 bases and J dropped 4; count of bases not matched to a gene: 7. The CDR3 is 15 amino acids. Germline V gene sequence: CDR1 SQVTM, CDR2 ANQGSEA.

The receptor was derived from a woman aged 45-65 years with COVID-19, enrolled during active disease. Sequencing was performed on peripheral blood. The rearrangement links TRBV29-1 to TRBJ2-5; TRBD2 aligns across 11 bases. CDR3 DNA: TGCAGCGTTGATCCGGTTAGCGGGAGGGCAGAGACCCAGTACTTC. It encodes CSVDPVSGRAETQYF.